The 25 T cell receptor beta chains listed next were all sequenced from one sample in a study of monozygotic twins with inflammatory bowel disease. TCRdb reprocessed the 5' RACE reads and keeps a single row for each CDR3 protein, giving no DNA. Its table records about 300,000 distinct CDR3 sequences. What was sequenced was blood. All receptors derive from a human donor with ulcerative colitis or Crohn's disease, or a healthy co-twin of an affected twin (not recorded which).

V usage is TRBV24-1 and J usage is TRBJ1-2; TCRdb selects TRBD1, and the lack of DNA leaves this call unchecked. CDR3 size: 16 residues. Germline CDR1 reads KGHDR; CDR2 reads SFDVKD. This CDR3 reads CATSDPRDRANYGYTF.

The chain has TRBV20-1 and TRBJ1-5. This CDR3 spans 13 amino acids. Looked up from germline, CDR1 is DFQATT and CDR2 is SNEGSKA (reference sequence). CDR3 amino acids: CSARAEQIQPQHF.

The CDR3 spells CASSSGLARGQETPYF. The V call is TRBV7-9, the J call TRBJ2-5; the TRBD2 assignment by TCRdb is unverifiable without DNA. Germline CDR1 SEHNR, CDR2 FQNEAQ (reference sequence). The CDR3 has 16 amino acids.

V usage is TRBV6-2 or TRBV6-3 and J usage is TRBJ1-5; without DNA, the TCRdb call of TRBD1 cannot be checked. Germline CDR1 and CDR2: MNHEY and SVGEGT. The CDR3 runs 15 residues. The CDR3 loop is CASSYTGLGNQPQHF.

This CDR3 reads CASSLATGPLGSGANVLTF. The chain combines TRBV5-1 with TRBJ2-6; lacking DNA, the TRBD1 call made by TCRdb goes unchecked. This CDR3 has 19 amino acids. Germline CDR1 SGHRS, CDR2 YFSETQ.

The CDR3 sequence: CASSKGQGAWEQYF. The J gene is TRBJ2-7, the V gene TRBV7-8; with no DNA, the TCRdb D assignment of TRBD1 cannot be verified. This CDR3 comprises 14 residues. Germline V lookup: CDR1 SGHVS, CDR2 FQNEAQ.

The CDR3 sequence is CASSMAGTGSNEQFF. The chain recombines TRBV7-3 with TRBJ2-1; TCRdb's D gene call, TRBD1, goes unchecked for lack of DNA. The CDR3 is 15 amino acids. Germline V gene data show CDR1 as SGHTA and CDR2 as FQGTGA.

This chain links TRBV13 with TRBJ2-5. CDR1 and CDR2 (germline): PRHDT, FYEKMQ (reference sequence). The CDR3 has 16 residues. The CDR3 sequence is CASSTQLHGIQETQYF.

The rearrangement uses TRBV5-1 and TRBJ1-1; TCRdb's assignment of TRBD1 cannot be checked, as there is no DNA. Germline V gives CDR1 SGHRS, CDR2 YFSETQ. This CDR3 is built from 12 residues. The CDR3 sequence: CASSLAWGEAFF.

The chain uses TRBV5-1 and TRBJ2-1; TCRdb calls TRBD1, which cannot be checked without DNA. CDR3 length equals 13 residues. The germline gives CDR1 SGHRS, CDR2 YFSETQ. This chain's CDR3 is CASSLQGYNEQFF.

V and J are TRBV12-3 or TRBV12-4 and TRBJ2-7; TCRdb selects TRBD2, and the lack of DNA leaves this call unchecked. The CDR3 is 17 amino acids. CDR3 residues: CASSLTPRQGYSYEQYF.

The chain recombines TRBV18 with TRBJ2-7. Germline loops: CDR1 KGHSH, CDR2 LQKENI. This CDR3 comprises 16 residues. The CDR3 sequence: CASSPIIRKSSYEQYF.

Here the CDR3 reads CSVEEIRPGGTIYF. This rearrangement joins TRBV29-1 to TRBJ1-3. The V gene's germline CDR1 is SQVTM and CDR2 ANQGSEA. This CDR3 spans 14 amino acids.

The genes are TRBV25-1 and TRBJ2-7; no DNA is available, so the TRBD1 call from TCRdb remains unchecked. This CDR3 spans 14 amino acids. Germline V lookup: CDR1 MGHDK, CDR2 SYGVNS. The CDR3 spells CASTTSDRINEQYF.

V usage is TRBV27 and J usage is TRBJ1-1. Germline V gives CDR1 MNHEY, CDR2 SMNVEV (reference sequence). The CDR3 has 15 residues. CDR3 amino acids: CASRLSGTPYTEAFF.

The V and J genes are TRBV12-3 or TRBV12-4 and TRBJ1-3. There are 13 residues in the CDR3. CDR3 sequence reads: CASSRTSGNTIYF.

This rearrangement joins TRBV28 to TRBJ2-2; TCRdb reports TRBD1, a call that lacks DNA to check it against. This CDR3 comprises 15 residues. Germline V lookup: CDR1 MDHEN, CDR2 SYDVKM. The CDR3 spells CASSFGQVNTGELFF.

The chain recombines TRBV3-1 with TRBJ2-7. CDR1 is LGHDT, CDR2 YNNKEL, per germline (reference sequence). CDR3 size: 14 residues. CDR3 region: CASSLWQTPYEQYF.

The V call is TRBV7-2, the J call TRBJ1-6. In germline, CDR1 is SGHTA, CDR2 FQGNSA. The CDR3 covers 12 residues. The CDR3 region is CASSHQNSPLHF.

The V gene is TRBV5-1, the J gene TRBJ2-3. CDR3 length: 15 amino acids. CDR1 is SGHRS and CDR2 is YFSETQ in the germline V gene. The CDR3 sequence: CASSSPTYTTDTQYF.

The chain recombines TRBV7-2 with TRBJ1-6; TCRdb selects TRBD1, and the lack of DNA leaves this call unchecked. The CDR3 runs 16 residues. The germline gives CDR1 SGHTA, CDR2 FQGNSA. The CDR3 spells CASSSNTGGRASPLHF. Drawing the rest from reference TRBV7-2 and TRBJ1-6, the complete variable domain is GAGVSQSPSNKVTEKGKDVELRCDPISGHTALYWYRQSLGQGLEFLIYFQGNSAPDKSGLPSDRFSAERTGGSVSTLTIQRTQQEDSAVYLCASSSNTGGRASPLHFGNGTRLTVT.

The CDR3 sequence: CASSKGTPNTDTQYF. This chain connects TRBV5-1 to TRBJ2-3; the D call of TRBD1 rests on TCRdb alone, since no DNA is present to check it. The CDR3 loop spans 15 amino acids. From germline, CDR1 is SGHRS and CDR2 YFSETQ.

The V and J genes are TRBV6-2 or TRBV6-3 and TRBJ2-5; the TCRdb D gene call, TRBD1, has no DNA to confirm it. The CDR3 is 14 residues long. CDR1 is MNHEY, CDR2 SVGEGT, per germline. The CDR3 protein is CASIQGQDGKTQYF.

CDR3 residues: CASSPPGLDLETQYF. V and J are TRBV7-2 and TRBJ2-5; TCRdb's assignment of TRBD2 cannot be checked, as there is no DNA. Germline CDR1 reads SGHTA; CDR2 reads FQGNSA. CDR3 length: 15 amino acids.

The chain joins TRBV5-5 to TRBJ2-7. This CDR3 spans 15 amino acids. Germline values: CDR1 SGHKS, CDR2 YYEKEE (reference sequence). CDR3 residues: CASSSWGEGSYEQYF.